This T cell receptor beta chain was documented in a study of tumor-infiltrating lymphocytes in primary liver carcinoma (dated by TCRdb to 2015 to 2018). With regard to the full study: Surgical resection was performed in China between 2015 and 2016 on a handful of patients with histopathologically diagnosed primary liver carcinoma. Of the five patients (three men and two women, aged 30 to 69 years), four had hepatocellular carcinoma and one had combined HCC and intrahepatic cholangiocarcinoma. The five patients had tumors of stage T1-T3 N0M0, with maximum diameters ranging from 4.2 to 10 cm. Roughly 3.5 to 7.5 million productive TCRbeta reads were obtained per sample, and no significant difference in read depth was found between tissue types. The study combined TCRbeta repertoire sequencing, expression microarrays and whole-exome sequencing across five regions of each liver tumor, with adjacent normal tissue and blood. A total of 35 specimens from 5 patients went through TCRbeta repertoire sequencing, namely 25 tumor regions, 5 adjacent noncancerous liver tissues and 5 peripheral blood samples. Technical replicate repertoires showed high reproducibility, with mean shared-clone rates near 0.89 and correlation coefficients above 0.95. The full study reports these points: The study included only five patients, and the authors note findings should be validated in a larger study. The top 250 clones made up a significantly larger repertoire fraction in tumors than in blood (p = 0.039). Since the samples were bulk and unsorted, there was no way to compare CD4+ and CD8+ T cell repertoires. Because sequencing covered only the TCR beta chain and unpaired alpha chains were not captured, true repertoire diversity is likely underestimated. Pairs of tumor regions showed greater repertoire overlap (mean about 36%) than tumor-adjacent pairs (about 17%) or tumor-blood pairs (around 15%), which is consistent with antigen-driven expansion.

Starting from 500 to 650 ng total RNA, TCRbeta-specific cDNA was produced by reverse transcription with a constant-region primer and ProtoScript II reverse transcriptase. The TCRbeta libraries were prepared through three rounds of nested multiplex PCR following a slightly modified ARM-PCR procedure. Multiplex TRBV1-TRBV30 forward primers and a Cbeta reverse primer were used in the first two PCR rounds, each of which was run for approximately 9 cycles. A final 25-cycle PCR with Deep VentR polymerase added sample barcodes and Illumina adapters. Before sequencing, amplicons between 200 and 500 bp were purified from gel using a QIAquick gel extraction kit. The TCRbeta amplicons were sequenced with 250-bp paired-end reads on an Illumina HiSeq 2500. On the study's bioinformatics: Quality trimming of reads was performed with Trimmomatic v0.33, and paired reads were merged with FLASH v1.2.11 so that full CDR3 sequences could be recovered. V, D and J germline segments were assigned to the rearranged TCRbeta sequences by MiGEC v1.2.1b. Clonotype statistics, along with Shannon-Wiener diversity indices, were calculated using VDJtools v1.0.0. Except for diversity analysis, only each sample's 250 most abundant clonotypes were used in subsequent analyses to reduce sampling bias. Through fastp at Q25 and MiXCR, TCRdb rebuilt clones from the public reads, retaining in-frame beta chains. For every CDR3 protein sequence, its rows merge into one entry that carries the most common genes and DNA. In this record, the V and J calls reflect TCRdb's handling and not the investigators' own analysis. Recorded for this sample are about 330,000 distinct CDR3 sequences; 65% of them occurred a single time. The ten biggest clones cover roughly 6.5% of the sample.

The CDR3 starts with the cysteine, ends with the phenylalanine, and has 13 residues. Left in the record is the CDR3 DNA by itself, 39 bases read in frame from the first base. For CDR1 and CDR2, the germline V gene lists SGHDT and YYEEEE. RNA from unsorted whole blood was extracted with TRIzol reagent, and germline DNA was obtained with the DNeasy Blood & Tissue kit. At the time of sampling, the patients had chronic HBV infection and had not received any treatment. Before surgery, about 3.9 milliliters of peripheral blood were drawn into K2EDTA tubes. A word on this clonotype: Its binding antigen is unknown. Base qualities were left out, and no much larger clone turns up one base away.

The receptor's source is a man in his forties with primary liver carcinoma and hepatitis B virus infection. Specimen: peripheral blood. The V gene is TRBV5-6 and the J gene is TRBJ1-2; TRBD1 lines up with 8 middle nucleotides. At the DNA level, the sequence is TGTGTCTGCAGCCTGGTTGGGACAGGAGGCTACACCTTC. This yields the protein CVCSLVGTGGYTF.